These 28 T cell receptor beta chains came from one sample sequenced in a study of read filtering for tumor transcriptome and immune sequencing. The library was built from around 400 ng RNA with molecular barcoded adaptors for alpha/delta and beta/gamma chains. TCRdb redid the calling of the reads with MiXCR, one entry per CDR3 protein. The sample consists of around 130,000 distinct CDR3 sequences, 10% to 15% of them appearing once. Sequencing input: a population of CD138-negative cells sorted from bone marrow. The receptors shown here come from a donor at least 40 years old with multiple myeloma.

This clonotype was detected many times. With a much larger clone just one base away, this may be a read error. The DNA of the CDR3 is TGCAGTGCTATCCCCCCACTAGCGGGAGTGTTCACCTACAATGGGCAGTTCTTC. Its translation: CSAIPPLAGVFTYNGQFF. This chain links TRBV20-1 with TRBJ2-1; 11 bases align to TRBD2. Germline-derived CDR1 and CDR2 are DFQATT and SNEGSKA (reference sequence). The CDR3 has 18 residues.

This clonotype occurred once. One base away lies a much larger clone, so this may be a sequencing read error. The rearrangement uses TRBV11-2 and TRBJ2-1; D gene unclear. The CDR3 consists of 12 residues. Germline CDR1 and CDR2: SGHAT and FQNNGV. The CDR3 DNA reads TGTGTCAGCAGCCAACCACCGAATGAGCAGTTCTTC. Translation gives CVSSQPPNEQFF.

On this clonotype: The CDR3 ends on some other residue instead of the conserved phenylalanine or tryptophan, so this is likely a read error. V usage is TRBV7-3 and J usage is TRBJ2-5; the match to TRBD2 covers 9 bases. V trimming: 5 bases; J trimming: 5 bases; junction bases outside the gene matches: 9. Looked up from germline, CDR1 is SGHTA and CDR2 is FQGTGA. This CDR3 region has 15 residues. Here the CDR3 reads CASSPLAGGWETQYS. The DNA of the CDR3 is TGTGCCAGCAGCCCCTTGGCGGGAGGGTGGGAGACCCAGTACTCC.

This clonotype was observed many times. The gene calls are TRBV4-1 and TRBJ2-1; 10 bases match TRBD2. The CDR3 length is 17 residues. Losses at the gene ends were 4 bases for V and 6 bases for J; bases not matched to a gene: 12. The germline V gene encodes CDR1 MGHRA and CDR2 YSYEKL. The CDR3 coding sequence is TGCGCCAGCAGCCCAACCCTTCTAGCGGGAGAAGGCAATGAGCAGTTCTTC. This sequence encodes CASSPTLLAGEGNEQFF.

This clonotype appeared many times. The rearrangement joins TRBV30 to TRBJ1-6, with D unresolved. The CDR3 sequence is 14 residues long. Germline assignment: CDR1 GTSNPN and CDR2 SVGIG (reference sequence). Trimming left V 0 bases short and J 9 bases short, with 12 bases between. DNA for the CDR3: TGTGCCTGGAGTGTACTAGGAGATGGTTCACCCCTCCACTTT. This gives the protein CAWSVLGDGSPLHF.

This clonotype was seen at least ten times. The chain recombines TRBV20-1 with TRBJ2-1; D not certain. V was pared by 3 bases and J by 4 bases, with 19 bases between. Germline-derived CDR1 and CDR2 are DFQATT and SNEGSKA (reference sequence). The CDR3 totals 16 residues. The DNA of the CDR3 is TGCAGTGCTAGGACCTCGGACCGGAGAAATTACAATGAGCAGTTCTTC. Translating it yields CSARTSDRRNYNEQFF.

The J gene is TRBJ1-3, the V gene TRBV28; 8 nucleotides agree with TRBD1. J lost 7 bases, V lost 6 bases, and 14 bases had no gene match. CDR1 is MDHEN and CDR2 is SYDVKM in the germline V gene. The CDR3 runs 16 residues. The CDR3 nucleotides are TGTGCCAGCAGCAGCGCCGAGGACAGGGTACGGAACACCATATATTTT. This sequence encodes CASSSAEDRVRNTIYF.

This clonotype was counted ten times or more. The chain has TRBV5-6 and TRBJ2-1; perhaps TRBD1 as D (8 bases). Trimming pared 4 bases from V and 0 bases from J, leaving 20 bases between. The CDR3 totals 18 residues. Germline values: CDR1 SGHDT, CDR2 YYEEEE. The CDR3 DNA reads TGTGCCAGCAGCGCACTCAACAGGGGGGGGACCTCCTACAATGAGCAGTTCTTC. Its translation: CASSALNRGGTSYNEQFF.

The chain recombines TRBV12-3 or TRBV12-4 with TRBJ1-6, with D unresolved. V lost 8 bases to trimming and J lost 0 bases, with 14 bases between them. The CDR3 has 16 residues. The CDR3 bases are TGTGCCAGCGGTGACATACAGAGCTCCTATAATTCACCCCTCCACTTT. It codes for CASGDIQSSYNSPLHF.

This clonotype occurred many times. The CDR3 sequence is CASSLTGDPYNEQFF. CDR3 nucleotide sequence: TGTGCCAGCAGCTTAACAGGGGACCCCTACAATGAGCAGTTCTTC. This rearrangement joins TRBV5-5 to TRBJ2-1; 7 bases are shared with TRBD1. Germline V lookup: CDR1 SGHKS, CDR2 YYEKEE (reference sequence). With 2 bases clipped from V and 2 bases from J, the junction kept 4 bases outside the gene matches. The CDR3 runs 15 residues.

This clonotype was counted ten times or more. The chain combines TRBV28 with TRBJ2-3; 8 nucleotides match TRBD1. The CDR3 totals 15 residues. The trim removed 6 bases at V and 4 bases at J, leaving 9 bases unmatched. Germline V gene lookup returns CDR1 MDHEN and CDR2 SYDVKM. The DNA for the CDR3 is TGTGCCAGCAGCAATCCGACAGGGGCAGCAGATACGCAGTATTTT. It yields the protein CASSNPTGAADTQYF.

Worth noting for this clonotype: It is likely a read error: a sequence one base away is far more abundant. J is TRBJ1-1 and V is TRBV14, with 7 bases that match TRBD1. Looked up from germline, CDR1 is SGHDN and CDR2 is FVKESK. The CDR3 totals 14 residues. This CDR3 is CARSQQGMNTEAFF. As DNA, the CDR3 is TGTGCCAGGAGCCAACAGGGGATGAACACTGAAGCTTTCTTT.

This clonotype was found many times. This chain uses TRBV6-5 with TRBJ2-1; no clear D. CDR3 size: 13 residues. Germline V gene sequence: CDR1 MNHEY, CDR2 SVGAGI. V was cut by 2 bases and J by 9 bases, with 11 bases left in between. CDR3 in DNA: TGTGCCAGCAGTTACAGTGGGTTTGGTGAGCAGTTCTTC. Encoded protein: CASSYSGFGEQFF.

In its sample, this clonotype was seen a few times. This may be a read error: a much more frequent sequence differs by one nucleotide. V gene TRBV19 combines with J gene TRBJ2-1; 10 bases fit TRBD2. Germline CDR1 is LNHDA and CDR2 is SQIVND (reference sequence). CDR3 length equals 14 residues. After removal of 9 bases from V and 12 bases from J, the junction contained 14 bases not matched to a gene. For the CDR3, the DNA is TGTGCCAGCGAGAGGCTAGCGGGAGTCGATGGGCAGTTCTTC. The encoded protein is CASERLAGVDGQFF.

With respect to this clonotype: This may be a read error, as it is one base from a much larger clone. The CDR3 does not end in the conserved phenylalanine or tryptophan, so this is likely a read error. This rearrangement joins TRBV2 to TRBJ1-5, with D possibly matching TRBD1 (5 bases). The CDR3 runs 15 residues. Germline V CDR1 and CDR2: SNHLY, FYNNEI. Trimming removed 2 bases from V and 2 bases from J, with 10 bases in between. For the CDR3, the DNA is TGTGCCAGCAGTGAAAGGGGCGACGGCAATCAGCCCCAGCATATT. Protein product: CASSERGDGNQPQHI.

V gene TRBV18 combines with J gene TRBJ2-7; D call uncertain. This CDR3 is built from 13 residues. V was trimmed by 2 bases and J by 6 bases, leaving 11 bases between them. From germline, CDR1 is KGHSH and CDR2 LQKENI. The CDR3 is CASSPSFEFEQYF. The CDR3 DNA follows: TGTGCCAGCTCACCAAGCTTTGAATTCGAGCAGTACTTC.

This clonotype was seen many times. The chain recombines TRBV5-1 with TRBJ2-5; 8 bases line up with TRBD2. Looked up from germline, CDR1 is SGHRS and CDR2 is YFSETQ. This CDR3 region has 14 residues. V was clipped by 4 bases and J by 3 bases; unmatched bases: 5. The CDR3 reads CASSAGGAEETQYF. CDR3 nucleotide sequence: TGCGCCAGCAGCGCGGGAGGTGCCGAAGAGACCCAGTACTTC.

In its sample, this clonotype was seen many times. V and J are TRBV12-3 or TRBV12-4 and TRBJ2-5, with D possibly matching TRBD1 (6 bases). The CDR3 is 15 residues long. Trimming pared 0 bases from V and 2 bases from J, leaving 10 bases between. The CDR3 DNA follows: TGTGCCAGCAGTTTAGCGCTCGGACAGCAAGAGACCCAGTACTTC. Translating it yields CASSLALGQQETQYF.

This clonotype was recorded at least ten times. The V and J genes are TRBV20-1 and TRBJ2-4; possible D gene TRBD2, 5 bases. This CDR3 spans 14 amino acids. Germline loops: CDR1 DFQATT, CDR2 SNEGSKA (reference sequence). Trimming left V 5 bases short and J 0 bases short, with 11 bases between. CDR3 residues: CSAREGLAKNIQYF. CDR3 nucleotides: TGCAGTGCTCGGGAAGGACTAGCCAAAAACATTCAGTACTTC.

This clonotype appeared many times. The V and J genes are TRBV9 and TRBJ2-3, with 11 bases lining up with TRBD2. This CDR3 spans 15 amino acids. J lost 4 bases, V lost 3 bases, and 4 bases had no gene match. The germline V gene encodes CDR1 SGDLS and CDR2 YYNGEE. This CDR3 is CASSATSGVSDTQYF. The CDR3 DNA reads as TGTGCCAGCAGCGCGACTAGCGGGGTTTCAGATACGCAGTATTTT.

This clonotype occurred many times. V is TRBV25-1 and J is TRBJ2-3, with 7 positions matching TRBD1. Germline V CDR1 and CDR2: MGHDK, SYGVNS. V lost 3 bases, J lost 1 base, and 19 bases stayed unmatched. The length of the CDR3 is 20 residues. CDR3 protein: CASSEGWGRGSVLGTDTQYF. The CDR3 bases are TGTGCCAGCAGTGAGGGATGGGGCAGGGGGTCTGTCTTAGGCACAGATACGCAGTATTTT.

This clonotype was seen many times. This chain uses TRBV7-3 with TRBJ2-7, with TRBD1 as a possible D gene (6 bases). V lost 0 bases to trimming and J lost 5 bases, with 11 bases between them. Germline loops: CDR1 SGHTA, CDR2 FQGTGA. The CDR3 totals 14 residues. The CDR3 spells CASSLTGGLDEQYF. CDR3 coding DNA: TGTGCCAGCAGCTTAACTGGGGGCCTGGACGAGCAGTACTTC.

There are many counts of this clonotype. The chain recombines TRBV27 with TRBJ2-3; tentatively, D is TRBD1 (5 bases). Per the germline V gene, CDR1 is MNHEY and CDR2 is SMNVEV (reference sequence). V was clipped by 6 bases and J by 8 bases, with 15 bases between them. The CDR3 consists of 13 residues. CDR3 protein: CASRDSSVGTQYF. In DNA form, the CDR3 reads TGTGCCAGCAGAGACAGTTCCGTCGGTACGCAGTATTTT.

The chain employs TRBV12-3 or TRBV12-4 and TRBJ1-1; D may be TRBD1 (5 bases). V was trimmed by 6 bases and J by 0 bases, leaving 14 bases between them. CDR3 size: 15 residues. The CDR3 DNA reads TGTGCCAGCAGCCGGGACGGATACATGAACACTGAAGCTTTCTTT. It specifies CASSRDGYMNTEAFF.

This clonotype was counted at least ten times. This chain joins TRBV20-1 and TRBJ1-4, with D perhaps TRBD1 (6 bases). This CDR3 contains 14 residues. The V and J ends lost 3 bases and 7 bases respectively, with 15 bases between them. Germline CDR1 is DFQATT and CDR2 is SNEGSKA (reference sequence). The CDR3 DNA follows: TGCAGTGCTAGGATCCCAGGGGTGGGTGAAAAACTGTTTTTT. Its translation is CSARIPGVGEKLFF.

The sample holds many counts of this clonotype. The chain is built from TRBV29-1 and TRBJ1-5; D not resolved. This CDR3 comprises 13 residues. Germline V CDR1 and CDR2: SQVTM, ANQGSEA. Trimming took off 7 bases at V and 3 bases at J, with 13 bases between the two ends. The CDR3 protein is CSALVGYNQPQHF. CDR3 in DNA: TGCAGCGCCTTGGTCGGGTACAATCAGCCCCAGCATTTT. Supplemented by reference TRBV29-1 and TRBJ1-5, the full variable domain reads SAVISQKPSRDICQRGTSLTIQCQVDSQVTMMFWYRQQPGQSLTLIATANQGSEATYESGFVIDKFPISRPNLTFSTLTVSNMSPEDSSIYLCSALVGYNQPQHFGDGTRLSIL.

The sample holds many counts of this clonotype. The chain couples TRBV6-1 to TRBJ1-5, with D tentatively TRBD1 (6 bases). The length of the CDR3 is 16 residues. CDR1 is MNHNS, CDR2 SASEGT, per germline. V was cut by 6 bases and J by 0 bases, with 15 bases left in between. The CDR3 nucleotides read TGTGCCAGCAGGAGGATACAGGGATATAGCAATCAGCCCCAGCATTTT. Protein product: CASRRIQGYSNQPQHF.

Notes on this clonotype: This sequence is one base from a far larger clone and is likely a read error. The CDR3 end shows no conserved phenylalanine or tryptophan, and so a read error is likely. The chain uses TRBV7-2 and TRBJ2-7; D is unclear. Germline V gene lookup returns CDR1 SGHTA and CDR2 FQGNSA. The CDR3 is made up of 13 amino acids. Trimming removed 5 bases from V and 3 bases from J, with 11 bases in between. In nucleotides, the CDR3 is TGTGCCAGCAGCCTCAGGACGAGCTACGAGCAGTACCTC. Encoded protein: CASSLRTSYEQYL.